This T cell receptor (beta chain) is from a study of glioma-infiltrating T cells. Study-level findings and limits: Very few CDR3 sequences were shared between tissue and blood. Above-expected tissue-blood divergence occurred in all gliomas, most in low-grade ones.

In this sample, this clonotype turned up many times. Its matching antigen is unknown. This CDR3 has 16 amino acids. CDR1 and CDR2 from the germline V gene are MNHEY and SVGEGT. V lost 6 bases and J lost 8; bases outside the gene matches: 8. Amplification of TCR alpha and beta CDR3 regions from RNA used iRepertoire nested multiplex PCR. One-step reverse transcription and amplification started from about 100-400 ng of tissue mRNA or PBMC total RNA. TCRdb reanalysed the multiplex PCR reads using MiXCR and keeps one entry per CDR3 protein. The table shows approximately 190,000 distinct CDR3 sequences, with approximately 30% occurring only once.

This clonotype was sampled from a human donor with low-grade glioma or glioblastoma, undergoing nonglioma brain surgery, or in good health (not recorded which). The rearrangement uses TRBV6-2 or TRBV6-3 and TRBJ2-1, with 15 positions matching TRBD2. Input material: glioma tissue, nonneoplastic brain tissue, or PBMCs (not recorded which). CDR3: CASSPGLAGGRDEQFF. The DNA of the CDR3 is TGTGCCAGCAGCCCAGGACTAGCGGGAGGGCGGGATGAGCAGTTCTTC.